Listed below are T cell receptor beta chains from one sample, sequenced in a study of control samples from healthy donors and cancer patients. Profiling relied on immunoSEQ multiplex PCR, and the TCRdb table lists in-frame clones only, not all of them. The sample comprises over 110,000 clones, approximately 90% of which are singletons, and roughly 8.4% rests with the top ten. Material: blood. These receptors were obtained from a woman in her thirties in good health. CDR3s include the opening cysteine and the closing phenylalanine or tryptophan. Clone size is given for some rows only: seen once, a few or many times, or a class if the clone is expanded.

cdr3_aa	j_call	v_call	clone_size
CSVGGATSGRYTDEQFF	TRBJ2-1	TRBV29-1	.
CASSKDGPDRGRDYGYTF	TRBJ1-2	TRBV21-1	few
CASSTDTNYEQYF	TRBJ2-7	TRBV6-2/TRBV6-3	.
CASSPIQGALVQYF	TRBJ2-7	TRBV27	.
CASSQEAGAAEAFF	TRBJ1-1	TRBV4-2	.
CASSQGQTYEQYF	TRBJ2-7	TRBV18	.
CASSSTPEKLFF	TRBJ1-4	TRBV28	.
CSVEQGVGQPQHF	TRBJ1-5	TRBV29-1	.
CSVATSGRTGELFF	TRBJ2-2	TRBV29-1	.
CATSRQYRGEETQYF	TRBJ2-5	TRBV15	.
CAISDYRDTEAFF	TRBJ1-1	TRBV10-3	.
CSASSGARSTDTQYF	TRBJ2-3	TRBV20-1	.
CAISAGQTLEGTIYF	TRBJ1-3	TRBV10-3	.
CASSLTQGAIGETQYF	TRBJ2-5	TRBV7-2	.
CAWESGRGQETQYF	TRBJ2-5	TRBV30	.
CASSLGLSSGRGTQYF	TRBJ2-3	TRBV7-3	.
CASSYEGQGYGYTF	TRBJ1-2	TRBV6-5	.
CSVEGSRDRGQETQYF	TRBJ2-5	TRBV29-1	.
CATSTTSWDRGFHEQYF	TRBJ2-7	TRBV15	few
CAWRGTQGGEQYF	TRBJ2-7	TRBV30	.
CASSRREPGEKLFF	TRBJ1-4	TRBV7-2	.
CASSPRDTRANRSGNTIYF	TRBJ1-3	TRBV7-9	.
CASSVLTSGRRTGELFF	TRBJ2-2	TRBV9	.
CASSLTAVDTQYF	TRBJ2-3	TRBV5-1	.
CASSEASLGGYGYTF	TRBJ1-2	TRBV6-1	.
CASREPGRGGYSNQPQHF	TRBJ1-5	TRBV2	few
CASSARTGGGETQYF	TRBJ2-5	TRBV5-4	.
CATSDLYGHGGGYTF	TRBJ1-2	TRBV24-1	.
CASIGQTDSPLHF	TRBJ1-6	TRBV6-5	.
CASSERTGQETQYF	TRBJ2-5	TRBV2	.
CASSRDSMGNQPQHF	TRBJ1-5	TRBV28	.
CASSITSGYNEQFF	TRBJ2-1	TRBV5-4	once
CAWTPPGPNYGYTF	TRBJ1-2	TRBV30	.
CATSPVTRWDTQYF	TRBJ2-3	TRBV15	.
CASNQQGANTGELFF	TRBJ2-2	TRBV2	.
CASSDRGIVYNEQFF	TRBJ2-1	TRBV6-1	.
CASSILGEKLFF	TRBJ1-4	TRBV19	.
CASSRGAGYTEAFF	TRBJ1-1	TRBV6-5	.
CASSPPGRETNYGYTF	TRBJ1-2	TRBV3-1/TRBV3-2	.
CASSQDRGPSTDTQYF	TRBJ2-3	TRBV3-1/TRBV3-2	.
CASSLYDEQFF	TRBJ2-1	TRBV7-2	.